Shown below are 22 T cell receptor beta chains from a single sample sequenced in a study of response to subunit inactivated influenza vaccine. From the RT-PCR reads, TCRdb called clonotypes with MiXCR, one entry per CDR3 protein. The top ten clones hold roughly 11% of a sample with 500,000 to 600,000 distinct CDR3 sequences, around 15% of them seen once. The specimen comprised PBMCs from blood, sampled 11 to 12 days after vaccination. Receptors originate from a man in his fifties who received an inactivated influenza vaccine.

The chain recombines TRBV5-1 with TRBJ1-1; 9 bases match TRBD1. The length of the CDR3 is 15 residues. V was pared by 4 bases and J by 5 bases, with 9 bases of the junction left unmatched. The germline V gene has CDR1 SGHRS and CDR2 YFSETQ. For the CDR3, the DNA is TGCGCCAGCAGCATGACAGGGGGGACTGGGACTGAAGCTTTCTTT. Protein sequence: CASSMTGGTGTEAFF.

The chain joins TRBV20-1 to TRBJ2-2; 11 nucleotides agree with TRBD2. The CDR3 runs to 18 residues. Germline-derived CDR1 and CDR2 are DFQATT and SNEGSKA (reference sequence). V shed 1 base and J 3 bases; nucleotides not matched to a gene: 10. The CDR3: CSARGIGTSGGYTGELFF. The CDR3 nucleotides read TGCAGTGCTAGAGGTATCGGCACTAGCGGGGGATACACCGGGGAGCTGTTTTTT.

This clonotype was seen many times. The V and J genes are TRBV12-3 or TRBV12-4 and TRBJ2-1; 8 nucleotides line up with TRBD2. Trimming took 10 bases from V and 12 from J; bases not matched to a gene: 17. CDR3 size: 14 residues. The DNA of the CDR3 is TGTGCCATCCAAAAGGGGCTTCGGGGGGGAGCGCAGTTCTTC. Protein sequence: CAIQKGLRGGAQFF.

This clonotype appeared a few times. The chain links TRBV10-3 to TRBJ2-2; the match to TRBD2 covers 12 bases. This CDR3 comprises 16 residues. CDR1 is ENHRY, CDR2 SYGVKD, per germline. V was clipped by 5 bases and J by 2 bases; unmatched bases: 3. The CDR3, as DNA: TGTGCCATCAGTTCTAGCGGGAGGGCCAACACCGGGGAGCTGTTTTTT. It specifies CAISSSGRANTGELFF.

The V call is TRBV5-1, the J call TRBJ2-2; D gene uncertain. Germline CDR1 reads SGHRS; CDR2 reads YFSETQ. Trimming pared 6 bases from V and 2 bases from J, leaving 11 bases between. The length of the CDR3 is 14 residues. CDR3 sequence reads: CASNLVRNTGELFF. DNA for the CDR3: TGCGCCAGCAACCTAGTGAGAAACACCGGGGAGCTGTTTTTT. Drawing the rest from reference TRBV5-1 and TRBJ2-2, the complete variable domain is KAGVTQTPRYLIKTRGQQVTLSCSPISGHRSVSWYQQTPGQGLQFLFEYFSETQRNKGNFPGRFSGRQFSNSRSEMNVSTLELGDSALYLCASNLVRNTGELFFGEGSRLTVL.

The chain employs TRBV20-1 and TRBJ2-2; TRBD2 might be the D (5 bases). In germline, CDR1 is DFQATT, CDR2 SNEGSKA (reference sequence). The CDR3 runs to 14 residues. Deletions cut 0 bases from V and 2 bases from J, with 7 bases between. CDR3 loop: CSAREGSNTGELFF. In DNA, the CDR3 is TGCAGTGCTAGAGAGGGGAGTAACACCGGGGAGCTGTTTTTT.

There are a few counts of this clonotype. This chain links TRBV7-2 with TRBJ1-1; D is perhaps TRBD1 (6 bases). Germline assignment: CDR1 SGHTA and CDR2 FQGNSA. V lost 5 bases and J 1 base, leaving 14 bases between the germline ends. The CDR3 length is 15 residues. CDR3 residues: CASSLQGTGNTEAFF. The DNA of the CDR3 is TGTGCCAGCAGCCTACAGGGTACTGGGAACACTGAAGCTTTCTTT.

The chain is built from TRBV3-1 and TRBJ1-1, with a weak D call TRBD1 (6 bases). Per the germline V gene, CDR1 is LGHDT and CDR2 is YNNKEL (reference sequence). The germline V and J ends were trimmed by 5 bases and 0 bases, with 13 bases remaining between them. CDR3 length: 15 residues. The CDR3: CASSSDSGVNTEAFF. CDR3 nucleotide sequence: TGTGCCAGCAGCTCCGACTCAGGGGTGAACACTGAAGCTTTCTTT.

This clonotype was detected ten times or more. This chain uses TRBV12-3 or TRBV12-4 with TRBJ1-1; tentatively, D is TRBD1 (5 bases). The CDR3 runs 15 residues. Trimming removed 8 bases at V and 5 bases at J, with 21 bases between. The CDR3 sequence is CASHFPRGTGTEAFF. The CDR3 DNA reads as TGTGCCAGCCACTTTCCCCGGGGGACGGGGACTGAAGCTTTCTTT.

Only a few counts were recorded for this clonotype. This rearrangement joins TRBV20-1 to TRBJ2-3, with TRBD2 as a possible D gene (6 bases). This CDR3 has 20 amino acids. Between the trimmed V and J ends, which lost 6 bases and 3 bases, there was a span of 34 bases. In germline, CDR1 is DFQATT, CDR2 SNEGSKA (reference sequence). CDR3 in DNA: TGCAGTGCCCAGGGAGCCGACGGCCCGGGAGTGTCTTTTGTTACAGATACGCAGTATTTT. It codes for CSAQGADGPGVSFVTDTQYF.

The rearrangement uses TRBV20-1 and TRBJ2-7; D tentatively fits TRBD1 or TRBD2 (5 bases each). Germline loops: CDR1 DFQATT, CDR2 SNEGSKA (reference sequence). The CDR3 contains 14 residues. V dropped 8 bases and J dropped 8 bases, with 25 bases sitting between them. The CDR3 protein is CSTERQLRTGQQYF. CDR3 sequence (DNA): TGCAGTACTGAAAGACAGCTAAGAACGGGACAGCAGTACTTC.

This clonotype was observed a few times. The chain recombines TRBV3-1 with TRBJ1-4, with D uncertain. Germline values: CDR1 LGHDT, CDR2 YNNKEL (reference sequence). V lost 1 base and J lost 7, with 13 bases in between. CDR3 size: 15 residues. In DNA form, the CDR3 reads TGTGCCAGCAGCCAAGTCTTGGGGTTTCGTGAAAAACTGTTTTTT. Its translation: CASSQVLGFREKLFF.

This clonotype was recorded a few times. The gene calls are TRBV3-1 and TRBJ2-7; 10 bases fit TRBD2. V shed 1 base, J shed 6 bases, and the junction held 12 bases outside the gene matches. CDR3 length equals 17 residues. Germline CDR1 reads LGHDT; CDR2 reads YNNKEL (reference sequence). The CDR3 sequence: CASSQGVGLAGVVEQYF. DNA of the CDR3: TGTGCCAGCAGCCAAGGTGTTGGGCTAGCGGGAGTGGTCGAGCAGTACTTC.

The chain carries TRBV3-1 and TRBJ1-1, with TRBD1 identical over 8 bases. The germline V gene encodes CDR1 LGHDT and CDR2 YNNKEL (reference sequence). The CDR3 covers 14 residues. V shed 4 bases, J shed 4 bases, and the junction held 5 bases outside the gene matches. The CDR3 sequence is CASSLTQGGTEAFF. CDR3 nucleotide sequence: TGTGCCAGCAGCCTAACACAGGGGGGCACTGAAGCTTTCTTT.

The chain recombines TRBV12-3 or TRBV12-4 with TRBJ2-7, with 8 positions matching TRBD2. This CDR3 has 14 amino acids. The trim removed 3 bases at V and 11 bases at J, leaving 12 bases unmatched. The CDR3 DNA is TGTGCCAGCAGTTTTAAAGCGGGGGCCGGGCAGGAGTACTTC. Protein: CASSFKAGAGQEYF.

The chain has TRBV24-1 and TRBJ2-1; 8 bases fit TRBD2. Germline assignment: CDR1 KGHDR and CDR2 SFDVKD. After removal of 4 bases from V and 13 bases from J, the junction contained 8 bases not matched to a gene. CDR3 length: 13 residues. The CDR3 region has the DNA TGTGCCACCAGTGACCCCGGACTAGCTGGTCAGTTCTTC. Its translation: CATSDPGLAGQFF.

J is TRBJ2-6 and V is TRBV20-1, with D unresolved. V lost 6 bases, J lost 3 bases, and 9 bases lay in between. Germline V gene sequence: CDR1 DFQATT, CDR2 SNEGSKA (reference sequence). This CDR3 region has 13 residues. The CDR3 nucleotides read TGCAGTGCCGATGCAGATGGGGCCAACGTCCTGACTTTC. Its translation: CSADADGANVLTF.

The chain couples TRBV12-3 or TRBV12-4 to TRBJ2-7; 8 bases are a match to TRBD2. Trimming cost V 6 bases and J 4 bases; bases outside gene matches: 5. This CDR3 comprises 13 residues. In nucleotides, the CDR3 is TGTGCCAGCAGGGTGACTAGCGAGTACGAGCAGTACTTC. The encoded protein is CASRVTSEYEQYF.

V is TRBV7-9 and J is TRBJ2-5, with a possible D match to TRBD2 (5 bases). This CDR3 region has 12 residues. The V end was cut by 3 bases, the J end by 9 bases, with 11 bases between. The germline V gene encodes CDR1 SEHNR and CDR2 FQNEAQ (reference sequence). The CDR3 nucleotides are TGTGCCAGCAGCTTGCCCCGGGATGCCCAGTACTTC. Residues: CASSLPRDAQYF.

This clonotype has ten or more counts. The chain recombines TRBV18 with TRBJ2-1; D ambiguous. In germline, CDR1 is KGHSH, CDR2 LQKENI. The CDR3 runs 14 residues. Trimming took 0 bases from V and 4 from J, leaving 7 bases between them. The CDR3, as DNA: TGTGCCAGCTCACCACCTAATTCTTACAATGAGCAGTTCTTC. Protein: CASSPPNSYNEQFF. The full variable domain, its missing parts supplied by reference TRBV18 and TRBJ2-1, is NAGVMQNPRHLVRRRGQEARLRCSPMKGHSHVYWYRQLPEEGLKFMVYLQKENIIDESGMPKERFSAEFPKEGPSILRIQQVVRGDSAAYFCASSPPNSYNEQFFGPGTRLTVL.

The V gene is TRBV28, the J gene TRBJ2-5; D might be TRBD1 (5 bases). V lost 5 bases and J lost 7, with 8 bases in between. The CDR3 loop spans 11 amino acids. Germline loops: CDR1 MDHEN, CDR2 SYDVKM. CDR3 coding DNA: TGTGCCAGCAGTCCAAGGGGGACCCAGTACTTC. This translates into CASSPRGTQYF.

This clonotype appeared a few times. The J gene is TRBJ1-3, the V gene TRBV20-1; no clear D gene. Germline assignment: CDR1 DFQATT and CDR2 SNEGSKA (reference sequence). V lost 3 bases to trimming and J lost 0 bases, with 9 bases between them. This CDR3 is 14 amino acids long. CDR3 nucleotide sequence: TGCAGTGCTAGTCCTAGATCCTCTGGAAACACCATATATTTT. The encoded protein is CSASPRSSGNTIYF.